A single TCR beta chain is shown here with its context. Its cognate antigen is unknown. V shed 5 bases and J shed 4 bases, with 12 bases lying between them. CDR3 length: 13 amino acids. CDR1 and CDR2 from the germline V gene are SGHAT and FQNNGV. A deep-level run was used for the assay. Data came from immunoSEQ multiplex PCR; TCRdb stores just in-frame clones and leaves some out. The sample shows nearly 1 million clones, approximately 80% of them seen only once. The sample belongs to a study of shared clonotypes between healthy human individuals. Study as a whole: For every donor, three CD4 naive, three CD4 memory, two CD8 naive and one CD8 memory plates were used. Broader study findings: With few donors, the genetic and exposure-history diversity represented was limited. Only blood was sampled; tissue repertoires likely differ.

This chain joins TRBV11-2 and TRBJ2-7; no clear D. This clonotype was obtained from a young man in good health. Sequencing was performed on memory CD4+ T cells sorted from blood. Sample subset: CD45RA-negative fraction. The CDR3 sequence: CASSRVGEYEQYF. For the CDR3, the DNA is TGTGCCAGCAGCCGAGTCGGCGAATACGAGCAGTACTTC.